The 21 T cell receptor beta chains in this list originate from one sample, sequenced in a study of monozygotic twins with inflammatory bowel disease. TCRdb reprocessed the 5' RACE reads and reports one entry per CDR3 protein, with no DNA. This listing includes about 350,000 distinct CDR3 sequences. Sample: blood. The receptors derive from a human donor with ulcerative colitis or Crohn's disease, or a healthy co-twin of an affected twin (not recorded which).

V is TRBV20-1 and J is TRBJ1-5; TCRdb returns TRBD1, unconfirmable since there is no DNA. The CDR3 is 15 amino acids. Germline V gives CDR1 DFQATT, CDR2 SNEGSKA (reference sequence). The CDR3 is CSASPPGVKNQPQHF.

This chain connects TRBV10-3 to TRBJ1-6. This CDR3 is built from 15 residues. Germline-derived CDR1 and CDR2 are ENHRY and SYGVKD. The CDR3 sequence is CAITVDAGDNSPLHF.

The chain employs TRBV5-1 and TRBJ1-3; absent DNA, TCRdb's TRBD1 call cannot be checked. The CDR3 totals 14 residues. CDR1 is SGHRS and CDR2 is YFSETQ in the germline V gene. CDR3 in amino acids: CASSLEGDGNTIYF.

This chain connects TRBV20-1 to TRBJ1-5; TCRdb's D call, TRBD1, is unchecked because there is no DNA. CDR3 length: 14 amino acids. Germline assignment: CDR1 DFQATT and CDR2 SNEGSKA (reference sequence). CDR3: CSAGPTGGKQPQHF.

The chain uses TRBV29-1 and TRBJ1-2; TCRdb designates TRBD1, a call that cannot be tested without DNA. Germline CDR1 SQVTM, CDR2 ANQGSEA. The CDR3 runs to 14 residues. This chain's CDR3 is CSERTGLANYGYTF.

This rearrangement joins TRBV7-2 to TRBJ2-5; TCRdb calls TRBD1, which cannot be checked without DNA. Germline CDR1 is SGHTA and CDR2 is FQGNSA. This CDR3 spans 15 amino acids. CDR3 sequence reads: CASSLRGQGLETQYF.

CDR3 loop: CASSQDALRVTDTQYF. V and J are TRBV4-2 and TRBJ2-3; checking the TCRdb D call of TRBD2 is not possible without DNA. CDR1 and CDR2 from the germline V gene are LGHNA and YNFKEQ. This CDR3 comprises 16 residues.

The chain carries TRBV28 and TRBJ2-7. CDR3 length: 13 residues. Germline CDR1 reads MDHEN; CDR2 reads SYDVKM. The CDR3 loop is CASSLTSLYEQYF.

J is TRBJ1-1 and V is TRBV28; absent DNA, TCRdb's TRBD1 call cannot be checked. The length of the CDR3 is 13 residues. In germline, CDR1 is MDHEN, CDR2 SYDVKM. The CDR3 protein is CASSPRKLTEAFF.

The rearrangement links TRBV20-1 to TRBJ2-7. Germline V lookup: CDR1 DFQATT, CDR2 SNEGSKA (reference sequence). The CDR3 has 12 amino acids. This CDR3 is CSASWTNYEQYF.

This chain joins TRBV12-3 or TRBV12-4 and TRBJ1-2; the D gene TCRdb calls, TRBD1, cannot be checked with no DNA. This CDR3 has 14 residues. The CDR3: CASIPTGFGYGYTF.

The CDR3: CASSLNSDRGDTEAFF. The rearrangement joins TRBV5-1 to TRBJ1-1; TCRdb's D call of TRBD1 is untestable without DNA. Germline-derived CDR1 and CDR2 are SGHRS and YFSETQ. This CDR3 is 16 amino acids long.

V gene TRBV5-3 combines with J gene TRBJ1-1; TCRdb reports TRBD1, a call that lacks DNA to check it against. TRBV5-3 is noted as an ORF with a role that remains uncertain. This CDR3 region has 13 residues. CDR3 amino acids: CARSKTGLTEAFF.

V is TRBV9 and J is TRBJ2-1; TCRdb outputs TRBD2, but without DNA this stays unchecked. Per the germline V gene, CDR1 is SGDLS and CDR2 is YYNGEE. This CDR3 contains 15 residues. The CDR3 here is CASSLKGLANNEQFF. The variable domain in full, with the rest retrieved from reference TRBV9 and TRBJ2-1, is DSGVTQTPKHLITATGQRVTLRCSPRSGDLSVYWYQQSLDQGLQFLIQYYNGEERAKGNILERFSAQQFPDLHSELNLSSLELGDSALYFCASSLKGLANNEQFFGPGTRLTVL.

V usage is TRBV5-1 and J usage is TRBJ2-7; TCRdb's D call, TRBD1, is unchecked because there is no DNA. Germline V lookup: CDR1 SGHRS, CDR2 YFSETQ. The CDR3 is 14 amino acids. CDR3: CASSLASDKGEQYF.

The rearrangement uses TRBV20-1 and TRBJ2-1; the D call of TRBD1 rests on TCRdb alone, since no DNA is present to check it. CDR3 length equals 15 residues. Looked up from germline, CDR1 is DFQATT and CDR2 is SNEGSKA (reference sequence). Here the CDR3 reads CSARLRTGIYNEQFF.

The chain has TRBV3-1 and TRBJ2-5; TCRdb proposes TRBD1, but this gene call is untestable without DNA. Looked up from germline, CDR1 is LGHDT and CDR2 is YNNKEL (reference sequence). The CDR3 contains 15 residues. The CDR3 reads CASSQDPQRGETQYF.

The chain couples TRBV5-1 to TRBJ2-6. Germline V gene data show CDR1 as SGHRS and CDR2 as YFSETQ. The length of the CDR3 is 15 residues. This CDR3 is CASSLVLSGANVLTF.

The chain links TRBV6-1 to TRBJ2-1. The germline CDR1 and CDR2 sequences are MNHNS and SASEGT. The CDR3 extends over 16 amino acids. Here the CDR3 reads CASSELSTGRPHEQFF.

V usage is TRBV7-9 and J usage is TRBJ2-2; without DNA, the TCRdb call of TRBD1 cannot be checked. This CDR3 has 15 amino acids. Looked up from germline, CDR1 is SEHNR and CDR2 is FQNEAQ (reference sequence). The CDR3 here is CASSSSGVTSGELFF.

The rearrangement uses TRBV25-1 and TRBJ2-1; TCRdb proposes TRBD2, but this gene call is untestable without DNA. Germline loops: CDR1 MGHDK, CDR2 SYGVNS. This CDR3 spans 18 amino acids. The CDR3 loop reads CASSESVTPQLDYNEQFF.